The 3 T cell receptor beta chains below all came from one sample that was sequenced in a study of T cell responses to AZD1222 COVID-19 vaccine. Assay: immunoSEQ multiplex PCR; the TCRdb copy retains only in-frame clones and omits some. Altogether some 180,000 clones are present, roughly 87% being singletons, with the ten largest covering approximately 0.97%. The source material was peripheral blood, sampled 28 days after the second AZD1222 dose. These receptors were obtained from an adult who received the AZD1222 COVID-19 vaccine.

The chain combines TRBV21-1 with TRBJ1-2. TRBV21-1 has pseudogene status. CDR3 length equals 16 residues. The CDR3 reads CASSKGRGPSPAGYTF. The CDR3 region has the DNA TGTGCCAGCAGCAAGGGGAGGGGTCCCTCCCCGGCTGGCTACACCTTC.

The V gene is TRBV19, the J gene TRBJ1-1; weak D call: TRBD1 (6 bases). V was pared by 2 bases and J by 4 bases, with 8 bases between. This CDR3 region has 13 residues. Germline V gene sequence: CDR1 LNHDA, CDR2 SQIVND (reference sequence). DNA for the CDR3: TGTGCCAGTAGTATAACCAGGGGCACTGAAGCTTTCTTT. Translation: CASSITRGTEAFF.

This chain links TRBV10-2 with TRBJ2-1; 9 positions match TRBD2. Trimming at V came to 4 bases and at J to 7 bases, leaving 11 bases not matched to a gene. The CDR3 is 16 residues long. Looked up from germline, CDR1 is WSHSY and CDR2 is SAAADI. DNA for the CDR3: TGCGCCAGCAGTGGAGCGGCGAGCGGGGGGCCTAATGAGCAGTTCTTC. Translating it yields CASSGAASGGPNEQFF.